This TCR beta chain came from a study of blood T cells in healthy people across ages. This clonotype turned up a few times. PCR was performed a second time for roughly 7 to 12 cycles using a sample-barcoded 5' primer and a J-beta primer mix. Every cDNA molecule carried a tag from a template-switch adaptor bearing 12 random nucleotides. The yield of each sample was at least 3 million CDR3-containing paired-end reads. Using its own MiXCR run on the 5' RACE reads, TCRdb lists one record per CDR3 protein. The sample holds approximately 600,000 distinct CDR3 sequences, roughly 53% seen once. This CDR3 spans 16 amino acids. CDR1 is MNHEY and CDR2 is SVGAGI in the germline V gene. The V end lost 0 bases, the J end lost 4 bases, and 15 bases lay between the germline ends.

The J gene is TRBJ1-1, the V gene TRBV6-5, with D maybe TRBD1 (6 bases). The origin of this receptor is a man between 60 and 75 years old in good health. The sequencing input was blood. For the CDR3, the DNA is TGTGCCAGCAGTTACTCGACAGGTTATGCGGGCACTGAAGCTTTCTTT. Protein sequence: CASSYSTGYAGTEAFF.